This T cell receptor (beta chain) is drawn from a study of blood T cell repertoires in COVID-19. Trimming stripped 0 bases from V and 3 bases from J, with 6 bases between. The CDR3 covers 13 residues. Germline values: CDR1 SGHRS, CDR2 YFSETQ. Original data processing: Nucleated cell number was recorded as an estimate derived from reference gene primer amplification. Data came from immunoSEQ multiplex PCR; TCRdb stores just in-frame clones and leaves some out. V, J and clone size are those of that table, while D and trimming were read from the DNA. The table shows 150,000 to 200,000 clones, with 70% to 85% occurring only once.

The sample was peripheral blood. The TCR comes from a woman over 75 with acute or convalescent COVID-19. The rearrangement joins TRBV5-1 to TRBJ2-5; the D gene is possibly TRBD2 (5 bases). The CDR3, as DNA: TGCGCCAGCAGCTTGGGGGGAGAAGAGACCCAGTACTTC. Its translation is CASSLGGEETQYF.